A single sample gave rise to the 31 T cell receptor beta chains below, sequenced in a study of regulatory T cells in long-lasting Graves disease (TCRdb year 2021). Library preparation employed multiplex PCR. TCRdb records Illumina HiSeq 4000 as the sequencer. CDR3 regions were amplified by Arm-PCR with iRepertoire HTBI primers to construct TCR beta libraries. Through fastp at Q25 and MiXCR, TCRdb rebuilt clones from the public reads, retaining in-frame beta chains. Each CDR3 protein appears once, grouped with its most common genes and DNA. The sample table records hundreds of thousands of distinct CDR3 sequences; 15% to 20% of these occur just once. 12% of the sample is taken by the ten largest. The sample's time point label, in plain terms: newly diagnosed GD, antithyroid drugs for less than 3 months. For both TCR sequencing and RNA sequencing, RNA was extracted from PBMCs in TRIzol. The data were also submitted as part of a second study, on T cells in Graves' hyperthyroidism and ophthalmopathy.

The specimen was peripheral blood mononuclear cells (PBMCs), collected at new diagnosis, from a patient treated with antithyroid drugs. The receptors shown here come from a man between 18 and 29 years old with Graves disease. Donor details come from another sample of the same person, matched by shared clones.

This clonotype has ten or more counts. The J gene is TRBJ2-7, the V gene TRBV2; TRBD1 agrees at 7 bases. The CDR3 sequence is 12 residues long. Trimming removed 10 bases from V and 6 bases from J; junction bases left unmatched: 9. From germline, CDR1 is SNHLY and CDR2 FYNNEI. The CDR3, as DNA: TGTGCCACCCAGACAGGGTTTTCCGAGCAGTACTTC. Its translation is CATQTGFSEQYF.

This clonotype was counted only a few times. This chain connects TRBV10-3 to TRBJ1-6, with 7 positions matching TRBD1. V lost 3 bases and J lost 7; bases outside the gene matches: 3. Germline V gene sequence: CDR1 ENHRY, CDR2 SYGVKD. This CDR3 is built from 14 residues. In DNA form, the CDR3 reads TGTGCCATCAGTGAAGGGACAGCGAATTCACCCCTCCACTTT. Protein sequence: CAISEGTANSPLHF.

This clonotype was recorded at least ten times. J is TRBJ1-5 and V is TRBV2, with D unresolved. There are 13 residues in the CDR3. The germline gives CDR1 SNHLY, CDR2 FYNNEI. V was cut by 3 bases and J by 3 bases, with 6 bases left in between. This chain's CDR3 is CASSEGNNQPQHF. CDR3 in DNA: TGTGCCAGCAGTGAGGGAAACAATCAGCCCCAGCATTTT.

This clonotype was picked up many times. V and J are TRBV6-1 and TRBJ1-1; a weak D match, TRBD1 (5 bases). V lost 6 bases to trimming and J lost 1 base, with 12 bases between them. The germline gives CDR1 MNHNS, CDR2 SASEGT. The CDR3 is 14 residues long. The CDR3, as DNA: TGTGCCAGCAGAGGCAGGGTTTCGAACACTGAAGCTTTCTTT. Protein: CASRGRVSNTEAFF.

In its sample, this clonotype was seen a few times. The rearrangement links TRBV20-1 to TRBJ2-3, with unresolved D. Germline CDR1 and CDR2: DFQATT and SNEGSKA (reference sequence). The CDR3 runs 15 residues. Trimming pared 1 base from V and 3 bases from J, leaving 14 bases between. CDR3 region: CSARGRAPFTDTQYF. The CDR3 nucleotides read TGCAGTGCTAGAGGCCGGGCCCCTTTTACAGATACGCAGTATTTT.

This clonotype was seen at least ten times. V usage is TRBV11-2 and J usage is TRBJ1-2; no clear D gene. The CDR3 consists of 10 residues. Germline V gives CDR1 SGHAT, CDR2 FQNNGV. The V gene lost 8 bases and the J gene lost 10 bases, with 11 bases spanning the gap. The CDR3 nucleotides are TGTGCCAGCCACGGGAGGGCCTACACCTTC. Protein sequence: CASHGRAYTF.

This clonotype was detected only a few times. The junction does not match germline at one end; this may be a read error. This chain links TRBV10-3 with TRBJ2-7; D perhaps matches TRBD1 (6 bases). CDR1 is ENHRY and CDR2 is SYGVKD in the germline V gene. This CDR3 has 13 amino acids. CDR3 bases: TGTGCCATCAGAGAACGACAGGCCTACGGGCAGTACTTC. This translates into CAIRERQAYGQYF.

This clonotype turned up a few times. The gene calls are TRBV6-9 and TRBJ2-3, with TRBD2 identical over 12 bases. With 3 bases clipped from V and 5 bases from J, the junction kept 6 bases outside the gene matches. The length of the CDR3 is 16 residues. Germline CDR1 MNHGY, CDR2 SVAAGI. The CDR3 spells CASSYRTSGVGDTQYF. The CDR3 DNA sequence: TGTGCCAGCAGTTACCGGACTAGCGGGGTAGGAGATACGCAGTATTTT.

The chain joins TRBV9 to TRBJ2-1; D possibly uses TRBD1 or TRBD2 (5 bases each). The CDR3 is 17 residues long. V dropped 4 bases and J dropped 2 bases, with 19 bases sitting between them. The V gene's germline CDR1 is SGDLS and CDR2 YYNGEE. The CDR3 is CASSQGLGTYAYNEQFF. The CDR3 DNA reads TGTGCCAGCAGCCAGGGATTAGGGACGTACGCCTACAATGAGCAGTTCTTC.

In the case of this clonotype: One base away lies a much larger clone, so this may be a sequencing read error. This rearrangement joins TRBV30 to TRBJ1-1; D might be TRBD1 (6 bases). The CDR3 is 13 residues long. Looked up from germline, CDR1 is GTSNPN and CDR2 is SVGIG (reference sequence). V was trimmed by 8 bases and J by 3 bases, leaving 16 bases between them. DNA of the CDR3: TGTGCCAGATTACAGGGAGCCTACACTGAAGCTTTCTTT. This codes for CARLQGAYTEAFF.

This clonotype was recorded a few times. The chain combines TRBV6-1 with TRBJ2-1; 14 bases are a match to TRBD2. Germline values: CDR1 MNHNS, CDR2 SASEGT. The CDR3 covers 16 residues. The ends lost 6 bases at V and 1 base at J; junction bases unmatched: 2. CDR3 DNA sequence: TGTGCCAGCAGATGGACTAGCGGGAGGTCCTACAATGAGCAGTTCTTC. The encoded protein is CASRWTSGRSYNEQFF.

CDR3 sequence (DNA): TGTGCCAGCAGTTACTCGGCTAGTTACGGTGAGCAGTTCTTC. Translated: CASSYSASYGEQFF. This chain joins TRBV28 and TRBJ2-1; no clear D gene. Trimming left V 4 bases short and J 9 bases short, with 16 bases between. CDR1 is MDHEN, CDR2 SYDVKM, per germline. The CDR3 runs 14 residues.

This clonotype has a handful of counts. V and J are TRBV9 and TRBJ2-7, with D possibly matching TRBD1 (5 bases). From germline, CDR1 is SGDLS and CDR2 YYNGEE. Trimming shortened V by 0 bases and J by 5 bases, and 15 bases separated the two germline ends. The CDR3 covers 15 residues. CDR3 nucleotides: TGTGCCAGCAGCGTAGGTTTAGCCAGGGTCCACGAGCAGTACTTC. Translating it yields CASSVGLARVHEQYF.

This clonotype was found many times. The chain joins TRBV11-2 to TRBJ2-7; weak D call: TRBD1 (6 bases). The CDR3 runs to 15 residues. Looked up from germline, CDR1 is SGHAT and CDR2 is FQNNGV. Trimming stripped 0 bases from V and 5 bases from J, with 14 bases between. The CDR3 sequence is CASSLEWGQRHEQYF. DNA for the CDR3: TGTGCCAGCAGCTTAGAGTGGGGGCAGAGACACGAGCAGTACTTC. Full variable domain (rest looked up from reference TRBV11-2 and TRBJ2-7): EAGVAQSPRYKIIEKRQSVAFWCNPISGHATLYWYQQILGQGPKLLIQFQNNGVVDDSQLPKDRFSAERLKGVDSTLKIQPAKLEDSAVYLCASSLEWGQRHEQYFGPGTRLTVT.

The table lists this clonotype with many counts. The CDR3 nucleotides read TGTGCCAGCAGCGGTTTGAAGGGGGGCACTGAAGCTTTCTTT. Its translation is CASSGLKGGTEAFF. The rearrangement joins TRBV3-1 to TRBJ1-1; the D gene is possibly TRBD1 (6 bases). This CDR3 region has 14 residues. V was clipped by 5 bases and J by 4 bases, with 14 bases between them. Germline CDR1 reads LGHDT; CDR2 reads YNNKEL (reference sequence).

This clonotype occurred many times. The chain uses TRBV5-1 and TRBJ2-3; 11 bases align to TRBD2. V was clipped by 4 bases and J by 0 bases; unmatched bases: 10. The length of the CDR3 is 18 residues. Germline loops: CDR1 SGHRS, CDR2 YFSETQ. For the CDR3, the DNA is TGCGCCAGCAGCGAGTCTAGCGGGGGGATAAGGAGCACAGATACGCAGTATTTT. Protein sequence: CASSESSGGIRSTDTQYF.

The chain employs TRBV7-8 and TRBJ2-7; TRBD1 matches 10 bases. Trimming cost V 5 bases and J 3 bases; bases outside gene matches: 10. Germline assignment: CDR1 SGHVS and CDR2 FQNEAQ. This CDR3 comprises 16 residues. CDR3 in amino acids: CASSETGTGVYYEQYF. CDR3 bases: TGTGCCAGCAGCGAGACCGGGACAGGGGTTTACTACGAGCAGTACTTC. The full variable domain, rest sourced from reference TRBV7-8 and TRBJ2-7, is GAGVSQSPRYKVAKRGQDVALRCDPISGHVSLFWYQQALGQGPEFLTYFQNEAQLDKSGLPSDRFFAERPEGSVSTLKIQRTQQEDSAVYLCASSETGTGVYYEQYFGPGTRLTVT.

This chain uses TRBV7-3 with TRBJ1-5; D perhaps matches TRBD1 (5 bases). The CDR3 spans 17 residues. The V gene lost 5 bases and the J gene lost 0 bases, with 17 bases spanning the gap. In germline, CDR1 is SGHTA, CDR2 FQGTGA. The CDR3 reads CASSRDRNYVSNQPQHF. Here the CDR3 DNA reads TGTGCCAGCAGCCGAGACAGAAACTACGTTAGCAATCAGCCCCAGCATTTT.

The table lists this clonotype with a few counts. This sequence joins TRBV10-3 and TRBJ2-7; 11 bases are shared with TRBD2. This CDR3 is 15 amino acids long. V gave up 0 bases and J gave up 5 bases; unmatched junction bases: 3. Per the germline V gene, CDR1 is ENHRY and CDR2 is SYGVKD. The CDR3 region has the DNA TGTGCCATCAGTGAGTCCACTAGCGGGAGCGACGAGCAGTACTTC. This translates into CAISESTSGSDEQYF.

This clonotype was detected only a few times. The rearrangement joins TRBV6-4 to TRBJ2-7, with 7 bases aligning to TRBD1. V lost 8 bases and J lost 2; bases outside the gene matches: 9. The CDR3 runs to 14 residues. The germline CDR1 and CDR2 sequences are MRHNA and SNTAGT. Written as DNA, the CDR3 is TGTGCCAGCGCCTTGGCCGGGACAGCCTACGAGCAGTACTTC. This sequence encodes CASALAGTAYEQYF.

This clonotype was detected a few times. A read error is possible here, since a much larger clone lies one base away. The rearrangement joins TRBV11-2 to TRBJ2-7, with D tentatively TRBD1 or TRBD2 (5 bases each). The CDR3 contains 14 residues. Per germline, CDR1 SGHAT and CDR2 FQNNGV. CDR3 DNA sequence: TGTGCCAGCAGCTTAGGAGGGGCCGCCTACGAGCAGTGCTTC. Translation gives CASSLGGAAYEQCF.

The table lists this clonotype with a few counts. The rearrangement uses TRBV14 and TRBJ2-7; D is possibly TRBD1 (6 bases). Germline CDR1 and CDR2: SGHDN and FVKESK. The CDR3 is made up of 14 amino acids. The V gene lost 0 bases and the J gene lost 3 bases, with 9 bases spanning the gap. The CDR3 protein is CASSQDEGGYEQYF. Written as DNA, the CDR3 is TGTGCCAGCAGCCAAGATGAAGGGGGCTACGAGCAGTACTTC.

The J gene is TRBJ2-7, the V gene TRBV4-2; D may correspond to TRBD1 or TRBD2 (6 bases each). The germline CDR1 and CDR2 sequences are LGHNA and YNFKEQ. V lost 4 bases and J lost 6, with 16 bases in between. This CDR3 is built from 14 residues. This CDR3 is CASSPEGGFGEQYF. The CDR3, as DNA: TGTGCCAGCAGCCCGGAGGGGGGATTCGGCGAGCAGTACTTC.

J is TRBJ2-5 and V is TRBV27; TRBD2 matches at 13 bases. V was pared by 5 bases and J by 4 bases, with 10 bases of the junction left unmatched. The CDR3 is 17 amino acids. The germline V gene has CDR1 MNHEY and CDR2 SMNVEV (reference sequence). The CDR3 DNA reads as TGTGCCAGCAGTCCTTTTGGACTAGCGGGAGTAAGAGAGACCCAGTACTTC. Its protein is CASSPFGLAGVRETQYF.

This clonotype was recorded at least ten times. The chain recombines TRBV12-3 or TRBV12-4 with TRBJ2-1; TRBD2 aligns across 8 bases. The CDR3 is made up of 15 amino acids. V gave up 7 bases and J gave up 7 bases; unmatched junction bases: 12. Written as DNA, the CDR3 is TGTGCCAGCAACCTAGTACTCGGGACTAGAAATGAGCAGTTCTTC. This encodes CASNLVLGTRNEQFF.

This clonotype was counted at least ten times. This sequence joins TRBV3-1 and TRBJ2-1; 9 nucleotides match TRBD2. The CDR3 has 15 residues. After removal of 0 bases from V and 4 bases from J, the junction contained 1 base not matched to a gene. Germline V CDR1 and CDR2: LGHDT, YNNKEL (reference sequence). Here the CDR3 DNA reads TGTGCCAGCAGCCAAGAAGGACTAGCGTACAATGAGCAGTTCTTC. Translation gives CASSQEGLAYNEQFF.

This clonotype came up a few times. The chain joins TRBV4-1 to TRBJ2-1; 12 bases are shared with TRBD2. J was trimmed by 9 bases and V by 4 bases; bases with no gene match: 7. The CDR3 is made up of 15 amino acids. Germline CDR1 is MGHRA and CDR2 is YSYEKL. The CDR3 DNA reads TGCGCCAGCAGCCCCTCTAGCGGGAGGGCCCCTGAGCAGTTCTTC. Protein product: CASSPSSGRAPEQFF.

This clonotype was observed a handful of times. This chain joins TRBV6-2 or TRBV6-3 and TRBJ2-3, with 8 bases lining up with TRBD1. The trim removed 10 bases at V and 1 base at J, leaving 7 bases unmatched. This CDR3 comprises 14 residues. Germline CDR1 and CDR2: MNHEY and SVGEGT. The CDR3 protein is CATYRQGRTDTQYF. In DNA form, the CDR3 reads TGTGCCACCTACCGACAGGGGCGCACAGATACGCAGTATTTT.

This chain connects TRBV7-3 to TRBJ2-2; 8 nucleotides match TRBD1. CDR1 is SGHTA, CDR2 FQGTGA, per germline. CDR3 length equals 14 residues. V was pared by 4 bases and J by 6 bases, with 4 bases of the junction left unmatched. Here the CDR3 reads CASSSTGGSGELFF. In DNA form, the CDR3 reads TGTGCCAGCAGCTCTACAGGGGGGTCCGGGGAGCTGTTTTTT.

The chain combines TRBV5-1 with TRBJ2-6, with 8 bases lining up with TRBD1. This CDR3 region has 20 residues. Unmatched junction bases numbered 12, after V lost 1 base and J lost 0 bases. Per germline, CDR1 SGHRS and CDR2 YFSETQ. The CDR3 here is CASSLRGTGHSYSGANVLTF. CDR3 sequence (DNA): TGCGCCAGCAGCTTGAGGGGGACAGGCCATTCCTACTCTGGGGCCAACGTCCTGACTTTC.

This clonotype appeared a few times. The chain couples TRBV6-2 or TRBV6-3 to TRBJ1-6; D is ambiguous. CDR1 MNHEY and CDR2 SVGEGT come from the germline V gene. Trimming pared 5 bases from V and 7 bases from J, leaving 12 bases between. The CDR3 has 14 residues. As DNA, the CDR3 is TGTGCCAGCAGTGAATGGCCGCAAAATTCACCCCTCCACTTT. It codes for CASSEWPQNSPLHF.